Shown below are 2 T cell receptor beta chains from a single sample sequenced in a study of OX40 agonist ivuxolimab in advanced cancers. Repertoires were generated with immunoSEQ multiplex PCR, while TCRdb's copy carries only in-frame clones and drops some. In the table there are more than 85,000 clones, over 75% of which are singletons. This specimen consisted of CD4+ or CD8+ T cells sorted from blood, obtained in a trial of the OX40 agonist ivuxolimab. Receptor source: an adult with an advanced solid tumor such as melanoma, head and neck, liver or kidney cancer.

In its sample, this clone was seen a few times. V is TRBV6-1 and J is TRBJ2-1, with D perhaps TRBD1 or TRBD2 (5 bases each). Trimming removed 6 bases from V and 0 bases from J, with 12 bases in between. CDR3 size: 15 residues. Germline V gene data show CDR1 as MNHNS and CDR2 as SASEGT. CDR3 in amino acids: CASRGDQSSYNEQFF. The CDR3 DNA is TGTGCCAGCAGGGGGGACCAAAGCTCCTACAATGAGCAGTTCTTC.

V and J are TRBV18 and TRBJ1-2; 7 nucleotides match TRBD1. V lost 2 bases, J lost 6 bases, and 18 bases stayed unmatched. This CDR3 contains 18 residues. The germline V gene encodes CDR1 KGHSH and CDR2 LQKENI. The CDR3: CASSPWEGGLGGLDGYTF. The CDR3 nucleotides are TGTGCCAGCTCACCATGGGAAGGGGGCCTGGGGGGCCTGGATGGCTACACCTTC.